This is a list of T cell receptor beta chains from one sample in a study of Graves' ophthalmopathy and Graves' hyperthyroidism. Using its own MiXCR run on the multiplex PCR reads, TCRdb lists one record per CDR3 protein. The sample has about 1.1 million distinct CDR3 sequences; about 40% are singletons. Sequencing was carried out using peripheral blood or thyroid tissue (not recorded which). The source is an adult man with Graves' hyperthyroidism. Both conserved end residues are part of each CDR3. A D gene is named only where the DNA matches it firmly. Size values are once, few and many counts, or a class for expanded clones, and some rows have none.

V gene: TRBV11-2; D gene: TRBD1; clone size: few; J gene: TRBJ2-2; CDR3 DNA: TGTGCCAGCAAACCCGACAGGGTAACCGGGGAGCTGTTTTTT; CDR3 protein: CASKPDRVTGELFF
V gene: TRBV7-2; D gene: .; clone size: .; J gene: TRBJ2-5; CDR3 DNA: TGTGCCAGCAGCTTAGAAATCCGCCGGCGGGAGACCCAGTACTTC; CDR3 protein: CASSLEIRRRETQYF
V gene: TRBV5-1; D gene: TRBD1; clone size: few; J gene: TRBJ2-6; CDR3 DNA: TGCGCCAGCAGCTTGCGGACAGGGGGCTCTGGGGCCAACGTCCTGACTTTC; CDR3 protein: CASSLRTGGSGANVLTF
V gene: TRBV7-2; D gene: TRBD2; clone size: .; J gene: TRBJ2-2; CDR3 DNA: TGTGCCAGCAGCTTAAGTAGCGGGGGGGCCGAGACCGGGGAGCTGTTTTTT; CDR3 protein: CASSLSSGGAETGELFF
V gene: TRBV7-2; D gene: .; clone size: few; J gene: TRBJ1-5; CDR3 DNA: TGTGCCAGCAGCTTCGTCTCGGGAGCAATCACGCCCCAGCATTTT; CDR3 protein: CASSFVSGAITPQHF
V gene: TRBV20-1; D gene: .; clone size: many; J gene: TRBJ2-5; CDR3 DNA: TGCAGTGCTAGCTTCCGGCAGGAAGAGACCCAGTACTTC; CDR3 protein: CSASFRQEETQYF
V gene: TRBV4-3; D gene: .; clone size: .; J gene: TRBJ1-1; CDR3 DNA: TGCGCCAGCAGCCAAGAGGAGACCATGTCTGAAGCGTTCTTT; CDR3 protein: CASSQEETMSEAFF
V gene: TRBV2; D gene: .; clone size: .; J gene: TRBJ1-1; CDR3 DNA: TGTGCCAGCAGTTACTGGACGGAGAACACTGAAGCTTTCTTT; CDR3 protein: CASSYWTENTEAFF
V gene: TRBV20-1; D gene: .; clone size: many; J gene: TRBJ1-2; CDR3 DNA: TGCAGTGCTGCCGGGGAGGGTCTAGTGATTAACTATGGCTACACCTTC; CDR3 protein: CSAAGEGLVINYGYTF
V gene: TRBV30; D gene: .; clone size: .; J gene: TRBJ2-7; CDR3 DNA: TGTGCCTGGAGTGAACTCTTCAGCTACGAGCAGTACTTC; CDR3 protein: CAWSELFSYEQYF
V gene: TRBV10-1; D gene: .; clone size: many; J gene: TRBJ1-3; CDR3 DNA: TGCGCCAGCAGTGACCCAGGGGCTGGAAACACCATATATTTT; CDR3 protein: CASSDPGAGNTIYF
V gene: TRBV6-4; D gene: .; clone size: many; J gene: TRBJ1-1; CDR3 DNA: TGTGCCAGCAGTGAACAAGCTGAGAACACTGAAGCTTTCTTT; CDR3 protein: CASSEQAENTEAFF
V gene: TRBV27; D gene: .; clone size: few; J gene: TRBJ1-5; CDR3 DNA: TGTGCCAGTGGAGACGTAAGCAATCAGCCCCAGCATTTT; CDR3 protein: CASGDVSNQPQHF
V gene: TRBV15; D gene: .; clone size: few; J gene: TRBJ2-7; CDR3 DNA: TGTGCCACCAGCAGAGGTTTATCGGGGGAGTTATACGAGCAGTACTTC; CDR3 protein: CATSRGLSGELYEQYF
V gene: TRBV29-1; D gene: .; clone size: many; J gene: TRBJ1-3; CDR3 DNA: TGCAGCGTTGAAGGCCAGGGGTTAGGAAACACCATATATTTT; CDR3 protein: CSVEGQGLGNTIYF
V gene: TRBV2; D gene: .; clone size: .; J gene: TRBJ2-7; CDR3 DNA: TGTGCCAGCAGTTATTTCCCCGAGCAGTACTTC; CDR3 protein: CASSYFPEQYF
V gene: TRBV20-1; D gene: .; clone size: .; J gene: TRBJ1-6; CDR3 DNA: TGCAGTGCCAGACGTGACGGAGATTATAATTCACCCCTCCACTTT; CDR3 protein: CSARRDGDYNSPLHF
V gene: TRBV28; D gene: TRBD1; clone size: few; J gene: TRBJ1-2; CDR3 DNA: TGTGCCAGCGTACGGGACAGCGCTAACTATGGCTACACCTTC; CDR3 protein: CASVRDSANYGYTF
V gene: TRBV7-2; D gene: .; clone size: many; J gene: TRBJ1-2; CDR3 DNA: TGTGCCAGCAGCTTAGCGGCAGTATATGGCTACACCTTC; CDR3 protein: CASSLAAVYGYTF
V gene: TRBV9; D gene: .; clone size: many; J gene: TRBJ1-2; CDR3 DNA: TGTGCCAGCAGCGTAGTCTCAGCCTATGGCTACACCTTC; CDR3 protein: CASSVVSAYGYTF
V gene: TRBV30; D gene: TRBD1; clone size: .; J gene: TRBJ2-5; CDR3 DNA: TGTGCCTGGAACAGGGGCGATCGGGAGACCCAGTACTTC; CDR3 protein: CAWNRGDRETQYF
V gene: TRBV7-2; D gene: TRBD2; clone size: many; J gene: TRBJ2-5; CDR3 DNA: TGTGCCAGCAGCTACACTAGCGGGGGCTGGGGGGAGACCCAGTACTTC; CDR3 protein: CASSYTSGGWGETQYF
V gene: TRBV6-6; D gene: TRBD2; clone size: .; J gene: TRBJ2-7; CDR3 DNA: TGTGCCAGCAGTTACTCCCCTAGCGGGAAGGTTGTCTACGAGCAGTACTTC; CDR3 protein: CASSYSPSGKVVYEQYF
V gene: TRBV9; D gene: .; clone size: many; J gene: TRBJ2-5; CDR3 DNA: TGTGCCAGCAGCCCCGGGACACAACAAGAGACCCAGTACTTC; CDR3 protein: CASSPGTQQETQYF
V gene: TRBV10-3; D gene: .; clone size: many; J gene: TRBJ2-5; CDR3 DNA: TGTGCCATCAAAGAACAGGTTTCTCAAGAGACCCAGTACTTC; CDR3 protein: CAIKEQVSQETQYF
V gene: TRBV5-1; D gene: .; clone size: .; J gene: TRBJ2-5; CDR3 DNA: TGCGCCAGCAGCTTGTTCCGGGAACAAGAGACCCAGTACTTC; CDR3 protein: CASSLFREQETQYF
V gene: TRBV4-1; D gene: .; clone size: .; J gene: TRBJ1-2; CDR3 DNA: TGCGCCAGCAGCCAAGTGAGGATCCAGCCGGGGGCGGGCTATGGCTACACCTTC; CDR3 protein: CASSQVRIQPGAGYGYTF
V gene: TRBV6-1; D gene: .; clone size: many; J gene: TRBJ2-7; CDR3 DNA: TGTGCCAGCAGTGAAAGACACGAGCAGTACTTC; CDR3 protein: CASSERHEQYF
V gene: TRBV15; D gene: TRBD1; clone size: .; J gene: TRBJ2-2; CDR3 DNA: TGTGCCACCAGCAGACCCGGACAGGGGAGGGCCGGGGAGCTGTTTTTT; CDR3 protein: CATSRPGQGRAGELFF
V gene: TRBV14; D gene: TRBD1; clone size: many; J gene: TRBJ1-1; CDR3 DNA: TGTGCCAGCAGCCGGAACAGGGGGAGTTACACTGAAGCTTTCTTT; CDR3 protein: CASSRNRGSYTEAFF
V gene: TRBV7-9; D gene: .; clone size: .; J gene: TRBJ2-3; CDR3 DNA: TGTGCCAGCAGCTCACTCTCCACAGATACGCAGTATTTT; CDR3 protein: CASSSLSTDTQYF
V gene: TRBV24-1; D gene: TRBD2; clone size: once; J gene: TRBJ2-5; CDR3 DNA: TGTGCCACCAGTGATTTCCGCGGGAGGGCGGAGACCCAGTACTTC; CDR3 protein: CATSDFRGRAETQYF
V gene: TRBV6-5; D gene: .; clone size: many; J gene: TRBJ1-1; CDR3 DNA: TGTGCCAGCAGTTACAGAGCTGCCACTGAAGCTTTCTTT; CDR3 protein: CASSYRAATEAFF
V gene: TRBV20-1; D gene: TRBD1; clone size: .; J gene: TRBJ1-5; CDR3 DNA: TGCAGTGCGGTCGACAGGGATCAGCCCCAGCATTTT; CDR3 protein: CSAVDRDQPQHF
V gene: TRBV7-3; D gene: .; clone size: many; J gene: TRBJ1-5; CDR3 DNA: TGTGCCAGCAGCTTAAACGGGCAGGGGAGTAGTCCCCAGCATTTT; CDR3 protein: CASSLNGQGSSPQHF
V gene: TRBV5-6; D gene: .; clone size: .; J gene: TRBJ1-1; CDR3 DNA: TGTGCCAGCAGCCCGAAGCCGGGGGTCCGGGACACTGAAGCTTTCTTT; CDR3 protein: CASSPKPGVRDTEAFF
V gene: TRBV20-1; D gene: .; clone size: few; J gene: TRBJ2-7; CDR3 DNA: TGCAGTGCTAGCTCCCTTCGCGAACCCTACGAGCAGTACTTC; CDR3 protein: CSASSLREPYEQYF
V gene: TRBV20-1; D gene: .; clone size: .; J gene: TRBJ1-2; CDR3 DNA: TGCAGTGCTAGTCCTAGCGGCTACACCTTC; CDR3 protein: CSASPSGYTF
V gene: TRBV7-2; D gene: TRBD1; clone size: many; J gene: TRBJ2-5; CDR3 DNA: TGTGCCAGCAGCTCCGGGACAGGGGGTTCGGAGACCCAGTACTTC; CDR3 protein: CASSSGTGGSETQYF
V gene: TRBV7-2; D gene: .; clone size: once; J gene: TRBJ1-1; CDR3 DNA: TGTGCCAGCAGCCCCGATGTCTCGGCTGAAGCTTTCTTT; CDR3 protein: CASSPDVSAEAFF
V gene: TRBV19; D gene: TRBD1; clone size: many; J gene: TRBJ1-5; CDR3 DNA: TGTGCCAGTAGTATGCGCCAGGGGGGCAATCAGCCCCAGCATTTT; CDR3 protein: CASSMRQGGNQPQHF
V gene: TRBV12-3/TRBV12-4; D gene: .; clone size: many; J gene: TRBJ1-1; CDR3 DNA: TGTGCCAGCCGTCTTGGATCGAACACTGAAGCTTTCTTT; CDR3 protein: CASRLGSNTEAFF
V gene: TRBV10-3; D gene: TRBD2; clone size: .; J gene: TRBJ2-2; CDR3 DNA: TGTGCCATCGGGGGGCTAGCGGGGAGCCGGGAGCTGTTTTTT; CDR3 protein: CAIGGLAGSRELFF
V gene: TRBV7-6; D gene: .; clone size: many; J gene: TRBJ2-7; CDR3 DNA: TGTGCCAGCAGCTTAGAAGGGCAGAGCTCCTACGAGCAGTACTTC; CDR3 protein: CASSLEGQSSYEQYF
V gene: TRBV2; D gene: .; clone size: few; J gene: TRBJ1-2; CDR3 DNA: TGTGCCAGCAGTGTAGACCTACCTGGCTACACCTTC; CDR3 protein: CASSVDLPGYTF